The clone carrying this TCR beta chain was detected a few times. These data belong to a study of early T cells in non-severe SARS-CoV-2 infection. Study-wide context: RNA in bulk from unsorted whole blood was sequenced, and chains were unpaired.

The CDR3 contains 14 residues. The germline CDR1 and CDR2 sequences are KGHSH and LQKENI. Losses at the gene ends were 6 bases for V and 4 bases for J; bases not matched to a gene: 6. Individual cDNA molecules were tagged with unique molecular identifiers. One entry per CDR3 protein, called by TCRdb with MiXCR from the 5' RACE reads. The data show 83,000 or so distinct CDR3 sequences, roughly a tenth seen once. The sample here was whole blood, taken at baseline. V gene TRBV18 combines with J gene TRBJ2-3; 8 bases agree with TRBD1. The sequence was obtained from an adult who was a healthcare worker with PCR-confirmed SARS-CoV-2 infection or an uninfected control (not recorded which). CDR3 DNA: TGTGCCAGCTCCAGGACAGGGAGCGCAGATACGCAGTATTTT. Protein sequence: CASSRTGSADTQYF.